The 19 T cell receptor beta chains reported below all come from one sample, sequenced in a study of blood T cell repertoires in COVID-19. The assay was immunoSEQ multiplex PCR, and TCRdb's table has in-frame clones only and misses some. The repertoire consists of 50,000 or so clones, with 65% to 90% occurring once and the leading ten covering 25% to 30%. Source material: peripheral blood. The receptor set was obtained from a human donor in a cohort sampled during active COVID-19.

This clone appeared once. The V and J genes are TRBV7-6 and TRBJ1-6, with D maybe TRBD1 (6 bases). Trimming cost V 3 bases and J 3 bases, with 18 bases left between them. Germline CDR1 and CDR2: SGHVS and FNYEAQ. There are 18 residues in the CDR3. The CDR3, as DNA: TGTGCCAGCAGCTTCGACGTAGGGGGAGAAATCTATAATTCACCCCTCCACTTT. Translation: CASSFDVGGEIYNSPLHF.

V is TRBV2 and J is TRBJ2-3; no reliable D call. Looked up from germline, CDR1 is SNHLY and CDR2 is FYNNEI. The CDR3 covers 11 residues. The V gene lost 5 bases and the J gene lost 5 bases, with 5 bases spanning the gap. CDR3 coding DNA: TGTGCCAGCAGTCCTCTAGATACGCAGTATTTT. It encodes CASSPLDTQYF.

The chain recombines TRBV14 with TRBJ1-1; TRBD1 matches at 10 bases. Germline CDR1 reads SGHDN; CDR2 reads FVKESK. The length of the CDR3 is 14 residues. Unmatched junction bases numbered 4, after V lost 5 bases and J lost 4 bases. The CDR3 protein is CASSARTGGTEAFF. The DNA for the CDR3 is TGTGCCAGCAGCGCTCGGACAGGGGGCACTGAAGCTTTCTTT.

This clone was detected once. The CDR3 here is CASSQAGTDTQYF. CDR3 DNA sequence: TGCGCCAGCAGCCAAGCCGGCACAGATACGCAGTATTTT. The chain couples TRBV4-1 to TRBJ2-3; D not certain. V lost 1 base and J 1 base, leaving 3 bases between the germline ends. CDR1 and CDR2 (germline): MGHRA, YSYEKL. This CDR3 spans 13 amino acids.

This clone was seen at least ten times. The identical CDR3 is also encoded by other nucleotide sequences in the sample. V is TRBV20-1 and J is TRBJ2-7; no firm D call. Germline-derived CDR1 and CDR2 are DFQATT and SNEGSKA (reference sequence). CDR3 length: 11 amino acids. The V and J ends lost 3 bases and 5 bases respectively, with 8 bases between them. The CDR3 reads CSASSGHEQYF. The CDR3 DNA is TGCAGTGCTAGTAGTGGCCACGAGCAGTACTTC.

V is TRBV7-8 and J is TRBJ1-2, with TRBD1 matching over 9 bases. The CDR3 is 16 residues long. In germline, CDR1 is SGHVS, CDR2 FQNEAQ. V trimming: 2 bases; J trimming: 7 bases; junction bases outside the gene matches: 11. CDR3 nucleotides: TGTGCCAGCAGCTTAACACCACAACAGGGGGCTGTTGGCTACACCTTC. Protein: CASSLTPQQGAVGYTF.

This chain uses TRBV6-6 with TRBJ2-7; 7 nucleotides line up with TRBD2. With 2 bases clipped from V and 5 bases from J, the junction kept 9 bases outside the gene matches. This CDR3 has 15 amino acids. Looked up from germline, CDR1 is MNHNY and CDR2 is SVGAGI (reference sequence). The CDR3 reads CASSYNRAGRNEQYF. CDR3 DNA: TGTGCCAGCAGTTACAATCGAGCGGGAAGGAACGAGCAGTACTTC.

The chain combines TRBV9 with TRBJ2-7; TRBD1 matches at 8 bases. The CDR3 contains 14 residues. CDR1 and CDR2 from the germline V gene are SGDLS and YYNGEE. V dropped 2 bases and J dropped 7; count of bases not matched to a gene: 8. The CDR3 DNA follows: TGTGCCAGCAGCGTCGGACAGGGTTTGCGGGAGCAGTACTTC. Its protein is CASSVGQGLREQYF.

The V and J genes are TRBV27 and TRBJ2-5, with D possibly matching TRBD2 (6 bases). Germline values: CDR1 MNHEY, CDR2 SMNVEV (reference sequence). The CDR3 covers 14 residues. Trimming cost V 5 bases and J 2 bases, with 12 bases left between them. CDR3 coding DNA: TGTGCCAGCAGTCGGAATCTAGCGCAAGAGACCCAGTACTTC. The encoded protein is CASSRNLAQETQYF.

This clone was seen only a few times. The V and J genes are TRBV6-2 or TRBV6-3 and TRBJ2-2; 8 nucleotides align to TRBD1. The CDR3 is 16 amino acids. Germline-derived CDR1 and CDR2 are MNHEY and SVGEGT. With 2 bases clipped from V and 1 base from J, the junction kept 3 bases outside the gene matches. The CDR3 region is CASSYPGTGNTGELFF. In DNA, the CDR3 is TGTGCCAGCAGTTACCCCGGGACAGGGAACACCGGGGAGCTGTTTTTT.

The chain links TRBV2 to TRBJ2-1, with no clear D. Germline lookup yields CDR1 SNHLY and CDR2 FYNNEI. The CDR3 has 15 residues. The V and J ends lost 6 bases and 0 bases respectively, with 12 bases between them. Here the CDR3 DNA reads TGTGCCAGCAGAGTAGGCCGGAGCTCCTACAATGAGCAGTTCTTC. This sequence encodes CASRVGRSSYNEQFF. The full variable domain, completed using reference TRBV2 and TRBJ2-1, is EPEVTQTPSHQVTQMGQEVILRCVPISNHLYFYWYRQILGQKVEFLVSFYNNEISEKSEIFDDQFSVERPDGSNFTLKIRSTKLEDSAMYFCASRVGRSSYNEQFFGPGTRLTVL.

This clone has just a few counts. The V gene is TRBV6-5, the J gene TRBJ2-7; the match to TRBD1 covers 8 bases. J lost 3 bases, V lost 6 bases, and 4 bases had no gene match. The CDR3 runs to 13 residues. The germline V gene has CDR1 MNHEY and CDR2 SVGAGI. The CDR3: CASRLGQGYEQYF. CDR3 DNA: TGTGCCAGCAGACTAGGACAGGGCTACGAGCAGTACTTC.

This sequence joins TRBV9 and TRBJ2-7, with D perhaps matching TRBD2 (5 bases). Germline CDR1 and CDR2: SGDLS and YYNGEE. V was trimmed by 3 bases and J by 5 bases, leaving 18 bases between them. This CDR3 contains 15 residues. DNA for the CDR3: TGTGCCAGCAGCGGGCGTGCGGGCCCAAAGGACGAGCAGTACTTC. It encodes CASSGRAGPKDEQYF.

The chain is built from TRBV5-1 and TRBJ2-1, with D perhaps TRBD1 (6 bases). Germline loops: CDR1 SGHRS, CDR2 YFSETQ. V dropped 3 bases and J dropped 5 bases, with 9 bases sitting between them. The CDR3 contains 13 residues. CDR3 coding DNA: TGCGCCAGCAGCTACGGACAGAACAATGAGCAGTTCTTC. It codes for CASSYGQNNEQFF.

This chain uses TRBV4-1 with TRBJ2-1, with D perhaps TRBD2 (7 bases). The CDR3 has 18 amino acids. Per the germline V gene, CDR1 is MGHRA and CDR2 is YSYEKL. Trimming took off 2 bases at V and 3 bases at J, with 20 bases between the two ends. The DNA of the CDR3 is TGCGCCAGCAGCCAACTTTGGGGGGGGGCTACCTTCTACAATGAGCAGTTCTTC. Encoded protein: CASSQLWGGATFYNEQFF.

The chain has TRBV18 and TRBJ2-5, with D possibly TRBD1 on 7 matching bases. CDR1 and CDR2 (germline): KGHSH, LQKENI. Trimming removed 2 bases from V and 5 bases from J, with 9 bases in between. The CDR3 is 13 amino acids. The CDR3 reads CASSPAGGETQYF. In DNA, the CDR3 is TGTGCCAGCTCACCAGCAGGGGGGGAGACCCAGTACTTC.

The CDR3 DNA follows: TGTGCCAGCAGTACGGGACTAGCGGGGGGAAACATTCAGTACTTC. It translates to CASSTGLAGGNIQYF. The V and J genes are TRBV6-2 or TRBV6-3 and TRBJ2-4, with 15 bases lining up with TRBD2. V was clipped by 5 bases and J by 6 bases; unmatched bases: 2. The germline gives CDR1 MNHEY, CDR2 SVGEGT. The CDR3 totals 15 residues.

J is TRBJ2-7 and V is TRBV19; tentatively, D is TRBD1 or TRBD2 (12 bases each). Germline CDR1 reads LNHDA; CDR2 reads SQIVND (reference sequence). CDR3 length: 24 residues. V was pared by 8 bases and J by 3 bases, with 47 bases between. The chain's CDR3 is CASAGTGGVQYNLAGGVRDYEQYF. The DNA for the CDR3 is TGTGCCAGTGCCGGGACAGGGGGCGTCCAGTACAACCTAGCGGGAGGGGTACGGGACTACGAGCAGTACTTC.

The chain uses TRBV28 and TRBJ2-5; D perhaps matches TRBD2 (5 bases). The V end lost 6 bases, the J end lost 6 bases, and 23 bases lay between the germline ends. The CDR3 is made up of 16 amino acids. Germline values: CDR1 MDHEN, CDR2 SYDVKM. In nucleotides, the CDR3 is TGTGCCAGCAGACCCCTGAGCGCACTTAGCGAGAAGACCCAGTACTTC. Translating it yields CASRPLSALSEKTQYF.